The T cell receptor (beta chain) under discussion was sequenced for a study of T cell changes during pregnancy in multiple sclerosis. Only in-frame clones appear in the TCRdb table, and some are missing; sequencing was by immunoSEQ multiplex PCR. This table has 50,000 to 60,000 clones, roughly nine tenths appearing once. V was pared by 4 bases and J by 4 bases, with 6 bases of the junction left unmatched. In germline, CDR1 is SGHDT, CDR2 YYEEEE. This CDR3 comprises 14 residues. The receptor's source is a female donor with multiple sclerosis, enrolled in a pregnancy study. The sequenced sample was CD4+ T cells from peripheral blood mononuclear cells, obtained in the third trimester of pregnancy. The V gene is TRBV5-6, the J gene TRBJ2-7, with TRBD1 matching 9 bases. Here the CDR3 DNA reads TGTGCCAGCAGCCAGGGACAGGGTAGATACGAGCAGTACTTC. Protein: CASSQGQGRYEQYF.